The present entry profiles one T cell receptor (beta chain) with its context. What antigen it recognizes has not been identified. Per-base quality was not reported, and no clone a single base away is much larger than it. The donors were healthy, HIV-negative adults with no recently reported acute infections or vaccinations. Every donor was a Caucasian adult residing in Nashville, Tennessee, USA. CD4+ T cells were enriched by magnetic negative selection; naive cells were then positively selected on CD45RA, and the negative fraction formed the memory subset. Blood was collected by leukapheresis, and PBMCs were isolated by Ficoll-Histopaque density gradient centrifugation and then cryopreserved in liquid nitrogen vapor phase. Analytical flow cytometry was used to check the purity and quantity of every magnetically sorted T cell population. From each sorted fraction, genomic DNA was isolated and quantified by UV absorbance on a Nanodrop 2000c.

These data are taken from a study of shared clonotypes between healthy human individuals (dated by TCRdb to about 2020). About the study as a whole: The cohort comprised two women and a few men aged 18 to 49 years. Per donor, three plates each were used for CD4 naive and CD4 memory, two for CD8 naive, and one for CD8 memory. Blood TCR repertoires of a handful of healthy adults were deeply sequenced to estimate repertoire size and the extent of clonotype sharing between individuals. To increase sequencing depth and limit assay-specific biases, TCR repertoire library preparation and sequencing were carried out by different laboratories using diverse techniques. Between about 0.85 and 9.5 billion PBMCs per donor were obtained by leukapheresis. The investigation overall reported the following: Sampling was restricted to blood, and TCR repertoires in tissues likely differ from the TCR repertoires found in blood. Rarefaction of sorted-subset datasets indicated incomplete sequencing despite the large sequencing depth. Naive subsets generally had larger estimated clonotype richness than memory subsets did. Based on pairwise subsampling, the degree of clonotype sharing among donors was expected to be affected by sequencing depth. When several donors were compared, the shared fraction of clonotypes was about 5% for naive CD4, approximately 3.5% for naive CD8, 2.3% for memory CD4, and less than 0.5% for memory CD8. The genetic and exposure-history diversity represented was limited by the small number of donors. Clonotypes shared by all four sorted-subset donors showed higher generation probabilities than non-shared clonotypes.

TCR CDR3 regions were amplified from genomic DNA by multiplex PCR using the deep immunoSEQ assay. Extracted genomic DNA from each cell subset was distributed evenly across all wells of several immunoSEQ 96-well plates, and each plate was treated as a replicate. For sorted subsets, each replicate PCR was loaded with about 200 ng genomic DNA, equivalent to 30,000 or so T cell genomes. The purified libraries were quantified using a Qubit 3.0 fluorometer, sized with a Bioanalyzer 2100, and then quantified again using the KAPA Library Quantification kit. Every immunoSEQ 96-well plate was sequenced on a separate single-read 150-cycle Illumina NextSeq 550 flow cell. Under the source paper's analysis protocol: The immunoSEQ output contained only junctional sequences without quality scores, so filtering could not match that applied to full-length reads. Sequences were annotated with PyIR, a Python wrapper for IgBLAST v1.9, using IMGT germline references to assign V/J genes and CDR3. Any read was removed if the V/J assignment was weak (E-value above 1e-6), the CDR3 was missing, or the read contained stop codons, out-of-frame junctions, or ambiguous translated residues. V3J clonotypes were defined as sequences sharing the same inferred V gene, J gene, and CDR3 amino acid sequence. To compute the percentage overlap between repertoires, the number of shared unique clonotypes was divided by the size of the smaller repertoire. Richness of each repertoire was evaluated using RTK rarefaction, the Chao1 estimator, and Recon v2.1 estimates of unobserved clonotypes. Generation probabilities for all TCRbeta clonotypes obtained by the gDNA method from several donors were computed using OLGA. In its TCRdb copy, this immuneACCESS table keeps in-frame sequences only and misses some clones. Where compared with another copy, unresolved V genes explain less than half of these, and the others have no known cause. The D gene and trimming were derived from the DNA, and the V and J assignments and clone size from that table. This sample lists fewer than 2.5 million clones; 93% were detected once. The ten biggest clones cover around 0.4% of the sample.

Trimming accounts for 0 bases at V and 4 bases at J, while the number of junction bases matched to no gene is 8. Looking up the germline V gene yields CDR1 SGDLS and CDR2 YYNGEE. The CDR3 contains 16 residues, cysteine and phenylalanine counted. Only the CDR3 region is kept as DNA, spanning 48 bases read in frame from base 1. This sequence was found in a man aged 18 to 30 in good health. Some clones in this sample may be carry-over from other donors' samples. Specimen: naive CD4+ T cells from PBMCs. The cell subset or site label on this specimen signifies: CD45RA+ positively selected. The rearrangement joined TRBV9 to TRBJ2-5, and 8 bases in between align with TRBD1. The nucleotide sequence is TGTGCCAGCAGCGTAGGAGCAGGGGGCTTGTCAGAGACCCAGTACTTC. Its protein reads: CASSVGAGGLSETQYF.